Below, 32 T cell receptor beta chains from the same sample are listed, as sequenced in a study of technical replicates of blood from several donors. The repertoire was sequenced with immunoSEQ multiplex PCR; TCRdb's copy has only in-frame clones and lacks some. The sample carries just over 95,000 clones, nearly 97% recorded once. Sequenced material: T cells isolated from PBMCs. The receptor set was obtained from a human donor in good health.

DNA for the CDR3: TGTGCCAGCAGCTTAGTGTCCGGGGGGCGGGACTATGGCTACACCTTC. Its translation: CASSLVSGGRDYGYTF. The chain has TRBV7-2 and TRBJ1-2; D perhaps matches TRBD1 (6 bases). The CDR3 has 16 residues. The V end was cut by 1 base, the J end by 3 bases, with 15 bases between. Germline V gene sequence: CDR1 SGHTA, CDR2 FQGNSA.

This chain uses TRBV20-1 with TRBJ2-7; D is unresolved. Germline-derived CDR1 and CDR2 are DFQATT and SNEGSKA (reference sequence). Trimming cost V 3 bases and J 6 bases, with 9 bases left between them. This CDR3 region has 11 residues. The CDR3, as DNA: TGCAGTGCTAGCCGTCGAGGCGAGCAGTACTTC. This sequence encodes CSASRRGEQYF.

V and J are TRBV27 and TRBJ2-5, with 7 positions matching TRBD1. Germline V gene data show CDR1 as MNHEY and CDR2 as SMNVEV (reference sequence). After removal of 2 bases from V and 1 base from J, the junction contained 10 bases not matched to a gene. There are 17 residues in the CDR3. The CDR3 loop is CASSLDTTGLFQETQYF. In nucleotides, the CDR3 is TGTGCCAGCAGTTTAGACACGACAGGGTTATTCCAAGAGACCCAGTACTTC.

This clone was seen only once. The CDR3 DNA follows: TGTGCCAGCAGCTTGGGGCCACAGGATGAGCAGTTCTTC. It yields the protein CASSLGPQDEQFF. The V call is TRBV5-6, the J call TRBJ2-1, with D tentatively TRBD1 (5 bases). The CDR3 is 13 amino acids. The germline V gene has CDR1 SGHDT and CDR2 YYEEEE. With 0 bases removed from V and 8 bases from J, the gap between germline ends came to 9 bases. Filled out from reference TRBV5-6 and TRBJ2-1, the complete variable domain reads DAGVTQSPTHLIKTRGQQVTLRCSPKSGHDTVSWYQQALGQGPQFIFQYYEEEERQRGNFPDRFSGHQFPNYSSELNVNALLLGDSALYLCASSLGPQDEQFFGPGTRLTVL.

The chain recombines TRBV14 with TRBJ2-7; 10 nucleotides agree with TRBD2. CDR1 and CDR2 from the germline V gene are SGHDN and FVKESK. The CDR3 runs to 16 residues. J was trimmed by 7 bases and V by 1 base; bases with no gene match: 10. The CDR3 sequence: CASSQVWSSGSQEQYF. The CDR3 DNA reads TGTGCCAGCAGCCAAGTTTGGTCTAGCGGGAGTCAGGAGCAGTACTTC.

The CDR3 nucleotides read TGTGCCAGCTCACCCCATGTCACTGAAGCTTTCTTT. Translation: CASSPHVTEAFF. V gene TRBV18 combines with J gene TRBJ1-1, with D unresolved. The germline V gene has CDR1 KGHSH and CDR2 LQKENI. The CDR3 has 12 amino acids. Trimming stripped 3 bases from V and 4 bases from J, with 6 bases between. The variable domain in full, with the rest retrieved from reference TRBV18 and TRBJ1-1, is NAGVMQNPRHLVRRRGQEARLRCSPMKGHSHVYWYRQLPEEGLKFMVYLQKENIIDESGMPKERFSAEFPKEGPSILRIQQVVRGDSAAYFCASSPHVTEAFFGQGTRLTVV.

The V call is TRBV5-1, the J call TRBJ1-2; 8 bases agree with TRBD1. Germline CDR1 is SGHRS and CDR2 is YFSETQ. There are 16 residues in the CDR3. The V and J ends lost 2 bases and 2 bases, in that order; junction bases with no gene match: 8. The CDR3 DNA sequence: TGCGCCAGCAGCTTCCTGGGACAGGAAGGGAACTATGGCTACACCTTC. Its translation is CASSFLGQEGNYGYTF.

V is TRBV9 and J is TRBJ1-2, with 9 positions matching TRBD1. Germline V gene data show CDR1 as SGDLS and CDR2 as YYNGEE. V was pared by 3 bases and J by 7 bases, with 1 base of the junction left unmatched. The CDR3 is made up of 12 amino acids. The CDR3 protein is CASSGQGGGYTF. CDR3 bases: TGTGCCAGCAGCGGACAGGGGGGTGGCTACACCTTC.

The rearrangement joins TRBV10-2 to TRBJ1-5, with D hard to call. Germline-derived CDR1 and CDR2 are WSHSY and SAAADI. V dropped 4 bases and J dropped 6 bases, with 7 bases sitting between them. The CDR3 extends over 12 amino acids. CDR3 loop: CASSVTRQPQHF. Written as DNA, the CDR3 is TGCGCCAGCAGTGTGACACGTCAGCCCCAGCATTTT.

This clone was seen just once. The rearrangement joins TRBV5-4 to TRBJ2-5; TRBD1 matches 8 bases. V gave up 3 bases and J gave up 2 bases; unmatched junction bases: 9. The length of the CDR3 is 16 residues. Germline CDR1 is SGHNT and CDR2 is YYREEE (reference sequence). The CDR3 sequence: CASSSVQGGWQETQYF. CDR3 in DNA: TGTGCCAGCAGCTCAGTACAGGGGGGATGGCAAGAGACCCAGTACTTC.

The rearrangement joins TRBV19 to TRBJ1-2; 7 nucleotides agree with TRBD1. Germline CDR1 is LNHDA and CDR2 is SQIVND (reference sequence). CDR3 size: 13 residues. J gave up 4 bases and V 7 bases, and 6 bases lay outside the gene matches. CDR3 in amino acids: CASNHGTVYGYTF. The CDR3 nucleotides read TGTGCCAGTAACCATGGGACAGTCTATGGCTACACCTTC.

The chain couples TRBV14 to TRBJ2-5, with 9 positions matching TRBD1. V lost 4 bases to trimming and J lost 4 bases; unmatched junction nucleotides: 13. Per the germline V gene, CDR1 is SGHDN and CDR2 is FVKESK. This CDR3 has 17 amino acids. CDR3 sequence reads: CASSPLPGQGEAETQYF. The CDR3 nucleotides are TGTGCCAGCAGCCCTCTACCGGGACAGGGTGAAGCAGAGACCCAGTACTTC.

This sequence joins TRBV19 and TRBJ2-2; no definite D call. V gave up 7 bases and J gave up 6 bases, with 12 bases separating them. The CDR3 is 13 residues long. CDR1 is LNHDA and CDR2 is SQIVND in the germline V gene (reference sequence). CDR3: CASTAVMAGELFF. The CDR3 DNA reads TGTGCCAGTACGGCGGTGATGGCCGGGGAGCTGTTTTTT.

CDR3 sequence (DNA): TGTGCCAGTAGTCCGAAAACAGGAGGGGTAAAAGGCAATCAGCCCCAGCATTTT. Protein sequence: CASSPKTGGVKGNQPQHF. The rearrangement links TRBV19 to TRBJ1-5, with D possibly matching TRBD1 (5 bases). The CDR3 totals 18 residues. The germline gives CDR1 LNHDA, CDR2 SQIVND (reference sequence). V lost 5 bases and J 2 bases, leaving 22 bases between the germline ends.

The chain carries TRBV28 and TRBJ1-5; no clear D. The V end lost 3 bases, the J end lost 7 bases, and 19 bases lay between the germline ends. Germline V gene lookup returns CDR1 MDHEN and CDR2 SYDVKM. The CDR3 spans 16 residues. DNA for the CDR3: TGTGCCAGCAGTTTTTTGCCGGGTGAGGTTGGGCAGCCCCAGCATTTT. Translating gives CASSFLPGEVGQPQHF.

CDR3 in amino acids: CASRTGQGDSPLHF. CDR3 nucleotide sequence: TGTGCCAGCAGGACGGGACAGGGGGATTCACCCCTCCACTTT. The V and J genes are TRBV6-1 and TRBJ1-6, with TRBD1 matching over 11 bases. CDR3 length equals 14 residues. Trimming took 6 bases from V and 8 from J; bases not matched to a gene: 3. CDR1 and CDR2 from the germline V gene are MNHNS and SASEGT.

The V call is TRBV4-1, the J call TRBJ1-2, with D maybe TRBD1 (6 bases). Germline V CDR1 and CDR2: MGHRA, YSYEKL. Trimming removed 2 bases from V and 10 bases from J, with 8 bases in between. This CDR3 is 11 amino acids long. This CDR3 is CASSQNRVYTF. DNA for the CDR3: TGCGCCAGCAGCCAAAACAGGGTCTACACCTTC.

This rearrangement joins TRBV27 to TRBJ2-7; 7 bases match TRBD2. Losses at the gene ends were 8 bases for V and 6 bases for J; bases not matched to a gene: 7. The germline V gene has CDR1 MNHEY and CDR2 SMNVEV (reference sequence). The CDR3 has 12 amino acids. The CDR3 reads CASRTGGREQYF. The CDR3 coding sequence is TGTGCCAGCCGAACGGGGGGACGCGAGCAGTACTTC.

About this clone itself: A junction boundary mismatches the germline segment, possibly from a read error. The chain is built from TRBV7-7 and TRBJ2-5; 11 positions agree with TRBD2. Germline V CDR1 and CDR2: SSHAT, FNYEAQ (reference sequence). The CDR3 length is 15 residues. The CDR3 loop reads CASSPHSGGAETQYF. The DNA for the CDR3 is TGTGCTAGCAGCCCACATAGCGGGGGGGCCGAGACCCAGTACTTC.

The genes are TRBV11-2 and TRBJ2-7; TRBD1 aligns across 9 bases. Germline loops: CDR1 SGHAT, CDR2 FQNNGV. The CDR3 runs to 13 residues. Losses at the gene ends were 5 bases for V and 7 bases for J; bases not matched to a gene: 6. CDR3 nucleotides: TGTGCCAGCAGCCCGGGACAGGGAGGGGAGCAGTACTTC. Encoded protein: CASSPGQGGEQYF.

The rearrangement links TRBV7-6 to TRBJ2-3; D possibly corresponds to TRBD2 (5 bases). Trimming pared 5 bases from V and 2 bases from J, leaving 23 bases between. The length of the CDR3 is 18 residues. In germline, CDR1 is SGHVS, CDR2 FNYEAQ. For the CDR3, the DNA is TGTGCCAGCAGCCCTGGGCCGCTAGCACCAACAACCACAGATACGCAGTATTTT. It codes for CASSPGPLAPTTTDTQYF. Variable domain in full (rest from reference TRBV7-6 and TRBJ2-3): GAGVSQSPRYKVTKRGQDVALRCDPISGHVSLYWYRQALGQGPEFLTYFNYEAQQDKSGLPNDRFSAERPEGSISTLTIQRTEQRDSAMYRCASSPGPLAPTTTDTQYFGPGTRLTVL.

The chain is built from TRBV5-5 and TRBJ2-7; perhaps TRBD2 as D (6 bases). Between the trimmed V and J ends, which lost 1 base and 0 bases, there was a span of 17 bases. From germline, CDR1 is SGHKS and CDR2 YYEKEE (reference sequence). The CDR3 totals 17 residues. The CDR3 DNA follows: TGTGCCAGCAGCTTGAGGGCCTCCGGGAGCCTCTCCTACGAGCAGTACTTC. The encoded protein is CASSLRASGSLSYEQYF.

This clone was observed a single time. The chain couples TRBV7-8 to TRBJ2-7, with TRBD2 matching over 11 bases. V gave up 1 base and J gave up 4 bases; unmatched junction bases: 12. The CDR3 is made up of 18 amino acids. Per the germline V gene, CDR1 is SGHVS and CDR2 is FQNEAQ. Here the CDR3 reads CASSLVLAGGNSVYEQYF. In DNA, the CDR3 is TGTGCCAGCAGCTTAGTCCTAGCGGGAGGAAATTCAGTATACGAGCAGTACTTC.

V gene TRBV27 combines with J gene TRBJ2-3, with 11 bases matching TRBD2. Germline trimming cut 6 bases from V and 3 bases from J; bases unmatched to any gene: 11. Germline CDR1 is MNHEY and CDR2 is SMNVEV (reference sequence). This CDR3 is 17 amino acids long. CDR3 loop: CASSYSNIAGGTDTQYF. CDR3 sequence (DNA): TGTGCCAGCAGCTATTCAAATATAGCGGGAGGGACAGATACGCAGTATTTT.

The CDR3 nucleotides read TGTGCCAGCAGCCTGACTAGCGGGAGCATCTACGAGCAGTACTTC. This encodes CASSLTSGSIYEQYF. The chain combines TRBV7-9 with TRBJ2-7; 12 bases agree with TRBD2. Unmatched junction bases numbered 5, after V lost 5 bases and J lost 3 bases. The CDR3 covers 15 residues. Per the germline V gene, CDR1 is SEHNR and CDR2 is FQNEAQ (reference sequence).

The chain employs TRBV28 and TRBJ2-5; D is uncertain. The ends were cut back, 3 bases at V and 5 bases at J, with 13 bases in the middle. There are 14 residues in the CDR3. CDR1 is MDHEN, CDR2 SYDVKM, per germline. The CDR3: CASSFGGIPETQYF. CDR3 nucleotide sequence: TGTGCCAGCAGTTTTGGCGGCATCCCGGAGACCCAGTACTTC.

This chain links TRBV7-9 with TRBJ1-4, with D possibly TRBD1 on 5 matching bases. Trimming stripped 3 bases from V and 7 bases from J, with 15 bases between. The CDR3 is made up of 15 amino acids. Germline CDR1 reads SEHNR; CDR2 reads FQNEAQ (reference sequence). CDR3 DNA: TGTGCCAGCAGCTTGGCAAGACCAGGGTTTGAAAAACTGTTTTTT. Residues: CASSLARPGFEKLFF.

V gene TRBV5-4 combines with J gene TRBJ2-5, with TRBD2 matching over 10 bases. V lost 0 bases to trimming and J lost 2 bases; unmatched junction nucleotides: 1. There are 15 residues in the CDR3. Germline CDR1 and CDR2: SGHNT and YYREEE (reference sequence). The CDR3 loop is CASSLGGLAQETQYF. Here the CDR3 DNA reads TGTGCCAGCAGCTTGGGGGGACTAGCGCAAGAGACCCAGTACTTC.

This sequence joins TRBV7-9 and TRBJ1-4; 9 bases map to TRBD1. The CDR3 consists of 15 residues. Germline V gene data show CDR1 as SEHNR and CDR2 as FQNEAQ (reference sequence). J gave up 5 bases and V 0 bases, and 1 base lay outside the gene matches. The CDR3 sequence is CASSLAGQGNEKLFF. CDR3 nucleotide sequence: TGTGCCAGCAGCTTAGCTGGACAGGGGAATGAAAAACTGTTTTTT.

The chain couples TRBV11-3 to TRBJ1-3, with 8 bases aligning to TRBD1. The V gene end was trimmed by 2 bases and the J gene end by 4 bases; junction bases not matched to a gene: 4. Germline CDR1 SGHNT, CDR2 YENEEA. The CDR3 loop spans 15 amino acids. The CDR3 region is CASSLQGASGNTIYF. The CDR3 DNA follows: TGTGCCAGCAGCTTACAGGGGGCGTCCGGAAACACCATATATTTT. Variable domain in full (rest from reference TRBV11-3 and TRBJ1-3): EAGVVQSPRYKIIEKKQPVAFWCNPISGHNTLYWYLQNLGQGPELLIRYENEEAVDDSQLPKDRFSAERLKGVDSTLKIQPAELGDSAVYLCASSLQGASGNTIYFGEGSWLTVV.

The chain has TRBV7-2 and TRBJ1-5; maybe TRBD1 (5 bases). The CDR3 is 14 amino acids. Germline values: CDR1 SGHTA, CDR2 FQGNSA. Trimming cost V 2 bases and J 5 bases, with 10 bases left between them. CDR3 DNA sequence: TGTGCCAGCAGCTTACGATGGGGGGATCAGCCCCAGCATTTT. Protein sequence: CASSLRWGDQPQHF.

V and J are TRBV9 and TRBJ2-1; 9 nucleotides line up with TRBD1. J gave up 6 bases and V 1 base, and 5 bases lay outside the gene matches. The CDR3 is 15 residues long. Germline CDR1 and CDR2: SGDLS and YYNGEE. In DNA form, the CDR3 reads TGTGCCAGCAGCGTATCAGGACAGGGGTCCAATGAGCAGTTCTTC. Amino acid sequence: CASSVSGQGSNEQFF.